This TCR beta chain was sequenced in a study of blood T cell repertoires in COVID-19. Ages ranged from about 18 to 100 years, with residence in 20 to 30 US areas. Participants' own reports of clinical history determined their cohort assignment. Produced via immunoSEQ multiplex PCR; TCRdb's table is partial and in-frame only. The data hold some 350,000 clones, with 75% to 90% observed a single time. The J segment lost 2 bases and the V segment lost 0 bases, leaving 3 bases of the junction unmatched. Germline CDR1 reads MGHRA; CDR2 reads YSYEKL. CDR3 length: 16 amino acids. Sequencing used PBMCs or T cells enriched from blood (not recorded which). This TCR was sampled from a man aged 25 to 40 who had recovered from COVID-19. This rearrangement joins TRBV4-1 to TRBJ1-4; the match to TRBD1 covers 7 bases. The CDR3 nucleotides read TGCGCCAGCAGCCAAGACCACAGGGGCACTAATGAAAAACTGTTTTTT. It specifies CASSQDHRGTNEKLFF.